The 8 T cell receptor beta chains below come from one sample, sequenced in a study of CD8 T cells in Susac syndrome. cDNA came from about 0.5 to 1 ug RNA primed by random hexamers. TCRdb passed the immunoSEQ multiplex PCR reads through MiXCR, listing each CDR3 protein once. The repertoire holds 120,000 to 150,000 distinct CDR3 sequences, with 94% as singletons. What was sequenced was CD4+ T cells from PBMCs. The receptors originated from a human donor in good health.

J is TRBJ2-7 and V is TRBV7-2, with no clear D. Trimming removed 0 bases from V and 5 bases from J, with 8 bases in between. CDR1 SGHTA and CDR2 FQGNSA come from the germline V gene. This CDR3 has 13 residues. The CDR3 DNA reads as TGTGCCAGCAGCTTAGCGAACCCCCACGAGCAGTACTTC. This gives the protein CASSLANPHEQYF.

This chain connects TRBV11-2 to TRBJ2-1; D not certain. CDR1 is SGHAT and CDR2 is FQNNGV in the germline V gene. Trimming stripped 2 bases from V and 9 bases from J, with 2 bases between. The CDR3 is 10 residues long. The CDR3 loop is CASSLIEQFF. CDR3 nucleotide sequence: TGTGCCAGCAGCTTAATTGAGCAGTTCTTC.

This clonotype was detected only a few times. The chain has TRBV5-1 and TRBJ2-7; possibly TRBD1 for D (6 bases). The ends were cut back, 5 bases at V and 1 base at J, with 10 bases in the middle. Germline lookup yields CDR1 SGHRS and CDR2 YFSETQ. The CDR3 runs 13 residues. The CDR3 sequence: CASRPTGSYEQYF. In DNA, the CDR3 is TGCGCCAGCAGGCCAACAGGGTCCTACGAGCAGTACTTC.

The chain couples TRBV5-1 to TRBJ1-1; 9 bases match TRBD1. Germline CDR1 reads SGHRS; CDR2 reads YFSETQ. The length of the CDR3 is 17 residues. The trim removed 0 bases at V and 0 bases at J, leaving 6 bases unmatched. The CDR3 DNA sequence: TGCGCCAGCAGCTTGGCCCCGGGACAGGGATTGAACACTGAAGCTTTCTTT. Its translation: CASSLAPGQGLNTEAFF.

The CDR3 is CASSGDSETQYF. The CDR3 DNA reads TGTGCCAGCAGTGGGGATTCGGAGACCCAGTACTTC. This sequence joins TRBV2 and TRBJ2-5; D call uncertain. This CDR3 region has 12 residues. Trimming left V 4 bases short and J 5 bases short, with 8 bases between. CDR1 and CDR2 (germline): SNHLY, FYNNEI.

This chain uses TRBV30 with TRBJ1-3; no clear D. Trimming removed 3 bases from V and 0 bases from J, with 6 bases in between. Germline assignment: CDR1 GTSNPN and CDR2 SVGIG (reference sequence). The CDR3 is 13 amino acids. Written as DNA, the CDR3 is TGTGCCTGGAGAAGAAACTCTGGAAACACCATATATTTT. Amino acids: CAWRRNSGNTIYF.

The chain combines TRBV24-1 with TRBJ2-3, with unresolved D. Germline CDR1 is KGHDR and CDR2 is SFDVKD. The CDR3 runs to 15 residues. V gave up 5 bases and J gave up 0 bases, with 11 bases separating them. CDR3 nucleotides: TGTGCCACCAGTGTACACACCGCTAGCACAGATACGCAGTATTTT. This sequence encodes CATSVHTASTDTQYF.

This chain uses TRBV28 with TRBJ2-7, with 7 bases aligning to TRBD1. The CDR3 spans 14 residues. V lost 4 bases and J lost 5; bases outside the gene matches: 8. Looked up from germline, CDR1 is MDHEN and CDR2 is SYDVKM. CDR3 sequence (DNA): TGTGCCAGCAGTTCCCCCAACAGGGGACACGAGCAGTACTTC. This encodes CASSSPNRGHEQYF.